This T cell receptor (beta chain) derives from a study of long-term antiretroviral therapy in people with HIV. The V end was cut by 6 bases, the J end by 6 bases, with 7 bases between. The CDR3 consists of 11 residues. Germline V gives CDR1 SNHLY, CDR2 FYNNEI. With survey level as its setting, the immunoSEQ assay was v3.0. TCRdb's copy holds only in-frame clones and misses some; the assay was immunoSEQ multiplex PCR. The sample records approximately 15,000 clones, roughly 80% being singletons. This specimen consisted of unsorted PBMCs, obtained 1.5 years before starting antiretroviral therapy. The clonotype comes from a woman aged 45 to 65 with HIV. The rearrangement links TRBV2 to TRBJ2-3; D is unresolved. The CDR3 nucleotides are TGTGCCAGCAGCTACACGGATACGCAGTATTTT. This gives the protein CASSYTDTQYF.